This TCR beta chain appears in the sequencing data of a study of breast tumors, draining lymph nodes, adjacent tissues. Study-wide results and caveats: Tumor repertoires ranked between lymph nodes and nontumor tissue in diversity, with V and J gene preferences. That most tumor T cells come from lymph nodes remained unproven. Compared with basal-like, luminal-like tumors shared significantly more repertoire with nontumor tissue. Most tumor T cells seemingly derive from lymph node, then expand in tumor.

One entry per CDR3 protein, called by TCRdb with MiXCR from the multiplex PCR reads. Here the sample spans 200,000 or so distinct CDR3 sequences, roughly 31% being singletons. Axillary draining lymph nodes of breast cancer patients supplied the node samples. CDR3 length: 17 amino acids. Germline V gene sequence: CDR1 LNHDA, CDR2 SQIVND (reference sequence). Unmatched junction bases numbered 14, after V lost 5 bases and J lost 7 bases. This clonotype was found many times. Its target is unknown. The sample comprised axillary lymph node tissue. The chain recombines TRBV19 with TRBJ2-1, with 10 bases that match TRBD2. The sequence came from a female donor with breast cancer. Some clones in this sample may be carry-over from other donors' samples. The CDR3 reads CASSPHSSSGSWNEQFF. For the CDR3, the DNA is TGTGCCAGTAGTCCCCACTCCTCTAGCGGGAGTTGGAATGAGCAGTTCTTC.